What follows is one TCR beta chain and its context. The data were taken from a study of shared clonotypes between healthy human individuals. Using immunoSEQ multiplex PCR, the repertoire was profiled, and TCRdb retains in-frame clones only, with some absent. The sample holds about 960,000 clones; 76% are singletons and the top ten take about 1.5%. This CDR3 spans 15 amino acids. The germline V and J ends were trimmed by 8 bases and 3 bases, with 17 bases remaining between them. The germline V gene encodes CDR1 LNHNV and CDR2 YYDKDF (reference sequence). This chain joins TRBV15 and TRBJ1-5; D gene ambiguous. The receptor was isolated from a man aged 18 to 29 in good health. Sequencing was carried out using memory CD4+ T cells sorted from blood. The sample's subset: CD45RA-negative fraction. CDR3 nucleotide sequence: TGTGCCACCTCGCAAGGACGCTCGAACAATCAGCCCCAGCATTTT. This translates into CATSQGRSNNQPQHF.